This TCR beta chain is drawn from a study of blood T cell repertoires in COVID-19. The overall study: In each case, the material was cDNA or gDNA derived from T cells, B-cell-depleted T cells, or PBMCs.

Seattle researchers signed up patients amid active infection and tracked them longitudinally. Original data processing: Amplification of reference gene primers provided the estimated nucleated cell counts. Sequenced by immunoSEQ multiplex PCR; TCRdb stores in-frame clones only, minus some. From that table come the V and J calls and clone size; the DNA was used to work out D and trimming. The data hold roughly 77,000 clones, with roughly 71% observed a single time. CDR3 length: 14 amino acids. Looked up from germline, CDR1 is LNHDA and CDR2 is SQIVND (reference sequence). Trimming cost V 3 bases and J 1 base, with 8 bases left between them.

Sequencing input: peripheral blood. The gene calls are TRBV19 and TRBJ2-3; D is possibly TRBD2 (6 bases). This sequence originates from a man between 60 and 70 years old with COVID-19, enrolled during active disease. The CDR3 here is CASSIASGTDTQYF. In DNA, the CDR3 is TGTGCCAGTAGTATCGCTAGCGGCACAGATACGCAGTATTTT.